Presented here are 8 T cell receptor beta chains from one specimen sequenced in a study of OX40 agonist ivuxolimab in advanced cancers. The protocol was immunoSEQ multiplex PCR, while the TCRdb copy is restricted to in-frame clones and leaves out a portion. This table holds over 75,000 clones, approximately 90% found once. Source: CD4+ or CD8+ T cells sorted from blood, taken in a trial of the OX40 agonist ivuxolimab. These receptors were taken from an adult with an advanced solid tumor such as melanoma, head and neck, liver or kidney cancer.

The chain carries TRBV7-2 and TRBJ2-5; D gene ambiguous. V lost 3 bases and J 5 bases, leaving 10 bases between the germline ends. The CDR3 has 13 residues. CDR1 and CDR2 from the germline V gene are SGHTA and FQGNSA. CDR3 nucleotides: TGTGCCAGCAGCTTTCTACGCTATGAGACCCAGTACTTC. Its protein is CASSFLRYETQYF.

The chain links TRBV29-1 to TRBJ2-1; 7 bases are a match to TRBD1. The CDR3 totals 13 residues. The germline V gene has CDR1 SQVTM and CDR2 ANQGSEA. Losses at the gene ends were 6 bases for V and 10 bases for J; bases not matched to a gene: 12. The CDR3 DNA reads TGCAGCGTCGATTCGGACAGGTCGGGGGAGCAGTTCTTC. The encoded protein is CSVDSDRSGEQFF.

J is TRBJ1-1 and V is TRBV28, with 7 bases matching TRBD1. V was clipped by 8 bases and J by 1 base; unmatched bases: 7. The CDR3 length is 14 residues. CDR1 is MDHEN, CDR2 SYDVKM, per germline. The CDR3: CASQSRQGNTEAFF. The CDR3 nucleotides are TGTGCCAGCCAGTCCCGACAGGGGAACACTGAAGCTTTCTTT.

V usage is TRBV19 and J usage is TRBJ2-3; D is undetermined. There are 14 residues in the CDR3. CDR1 is LNHDA and CDR2 is SQIVND in the germline V gene (reference sequence). With 3 bases removed from V and 1 base from J, the gap between germline ends came to 8 bases. CDR3 sequence reads: CASSIAAGTDTQYF. In DNA, the CDR3 is TGTGCCAGTAGTATCGCTGCCGGCACAGATACGCAGTATTTT.

The J gene is TRBJ1-2, the V gene TRBV4-2; D remains unclear. Per germline, CDR1 LGHNA and CDR2 YNFKEQ. CDR3 length: 15 amino acids. V was clipped by 3 bases and J by 2 bases, with 13 bases between them. The CDR3 is CASSQAEQVNYGYTF. CDR3 in DNA: TGTGCCAGCAGCCAGGCCGAGCAGGTAAACTATGGCTACACCTTC.

The J gene is TRBJ1-3, the V gene TRBV5-5; D is unclear. Germline CDR1 SGHKS, CDR2 YYEKEE (reference sequence). The length of the CDR3 is 14 residues. Trimming left V 0 bases short and J 3 bases short, with 7 bases between. CDR3 nucleotide sequence: TGTGCCAGCAGCTTGGCCGGAGGTGGAAACACCATATATTTT. Protein sequence: CASSLAGGGNTIYF.

This chain connects TRBV4-1 to TRBJ2-2; no clear D. Trimming took off 0 bases at V and 2 bases at J, with 10 bases between the two ends. The CDR3 totals 16 residues. Per the germline V gene, CDR1 is MGHRA and CDR2 is YSYEKL. The CDR3 reads CASSQDTFLNTGELFF. The CDR3 nucleotides are TGCGCCAGCAGCCAAGATACATTCCTTAACACCGGGGAGCTGTTTTTT.

This clone appeared once. V and J are TRBV18 and TRBJ2-1, with D possibly being TRBD2 (6 bases). The CDR3 sequence is 14 residues long. V was clipped by 0 bases and J by 6 bases, with 9 bases between them. CDR1 is KGHSH, CDR2 LQKENI, per germline. The CDR3 nucleotides read TGTGCCAGCTCACCACCGCGGGGTGTCAATGAGCAGTTCTTC. It is translated as CASSPPRGVNEQFF.